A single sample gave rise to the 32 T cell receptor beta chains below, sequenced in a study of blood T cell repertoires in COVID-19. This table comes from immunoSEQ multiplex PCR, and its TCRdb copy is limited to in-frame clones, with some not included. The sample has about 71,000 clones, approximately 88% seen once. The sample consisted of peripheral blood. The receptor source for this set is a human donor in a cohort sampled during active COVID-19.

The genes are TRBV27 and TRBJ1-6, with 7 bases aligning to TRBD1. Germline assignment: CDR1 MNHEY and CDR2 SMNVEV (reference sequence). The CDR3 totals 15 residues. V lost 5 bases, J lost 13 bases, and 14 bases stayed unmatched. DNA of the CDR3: TGTGCCAGCAGTAAAGACAGGGTAGGATCCAGCCCCCTCCACTTT. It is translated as CASSKDRVGSSPLHF.

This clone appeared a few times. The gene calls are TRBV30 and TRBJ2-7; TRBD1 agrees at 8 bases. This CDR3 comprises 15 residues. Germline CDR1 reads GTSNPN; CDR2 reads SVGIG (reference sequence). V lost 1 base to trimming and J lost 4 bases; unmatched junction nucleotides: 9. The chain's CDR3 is CAWSAPGTGGYEQYF. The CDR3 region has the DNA TGTGCCTGGAGTGCGCCCGGGACAGGCGGATACGAGCAGTACTTC.

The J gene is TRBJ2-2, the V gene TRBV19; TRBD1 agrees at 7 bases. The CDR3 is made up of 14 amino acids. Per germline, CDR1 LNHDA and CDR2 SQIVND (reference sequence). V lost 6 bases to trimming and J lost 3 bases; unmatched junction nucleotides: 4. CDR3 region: CASSRQGDTGELFF. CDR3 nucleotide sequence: TGTGCCAGTAGCAGACAGGGAGACACCGGGGAGCTGTTTTTT.

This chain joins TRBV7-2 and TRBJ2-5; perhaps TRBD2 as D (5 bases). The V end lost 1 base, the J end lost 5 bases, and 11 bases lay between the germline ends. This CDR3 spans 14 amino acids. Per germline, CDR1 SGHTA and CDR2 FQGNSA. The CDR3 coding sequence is TGTGCCAGCAGCTTAGTTGGAGGCTCCGAGACCCAGTACTTC. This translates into CASSLVGGSETQYF.

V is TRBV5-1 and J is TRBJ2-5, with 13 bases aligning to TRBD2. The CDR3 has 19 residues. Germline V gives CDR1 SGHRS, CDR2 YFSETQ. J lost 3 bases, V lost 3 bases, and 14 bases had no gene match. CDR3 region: CASSYGLAGAPAKEETQYF. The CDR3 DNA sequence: TGCGCCAGCAGCTATGGACTAGCGGGAGCCCCAGCGAAGGAAGAGACCCAGTACTTC.

The chain's CDR3 is CASSLGTGAGYGYTF. CDR3 bases: TGTGCCAGCAGCCTAGGGACAGGGGCAGGGTATGGCTACACCTTC. The chain links TRBV9 to TRBJ1-2; 10 nucleotides line up with TRBD1. V shed 4 bases, J shed 5 bases, and the junction held 8 bases outside the gene matches. Germline V gene lookup returns CDR1 SGDLS and CDR2 YYNGEE. The CDR3 totals 15 residues.

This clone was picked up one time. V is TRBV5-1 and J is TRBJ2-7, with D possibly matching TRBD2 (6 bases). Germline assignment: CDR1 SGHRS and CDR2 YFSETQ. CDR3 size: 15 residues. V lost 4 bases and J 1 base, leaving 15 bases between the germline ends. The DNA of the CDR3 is TGCGCCAGCAGCATGGGAGGAGACGGATCCTACGAGCAGTACTTC. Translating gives CASSMGGDGSYEQYF.

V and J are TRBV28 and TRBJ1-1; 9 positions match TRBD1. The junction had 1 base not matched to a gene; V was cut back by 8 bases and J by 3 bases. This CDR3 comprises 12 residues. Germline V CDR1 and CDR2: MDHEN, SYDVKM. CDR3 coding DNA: TGTGCCAGCGGGACAGGGTACACTGAAGCTTTCTTT. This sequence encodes CASGTGYTEAFF.

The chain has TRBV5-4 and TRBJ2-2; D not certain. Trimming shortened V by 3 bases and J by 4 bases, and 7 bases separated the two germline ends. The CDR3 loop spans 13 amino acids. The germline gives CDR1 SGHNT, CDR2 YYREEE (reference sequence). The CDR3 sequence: CASSSRITGELFF. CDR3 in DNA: TGTGCCAGCAGCTCTAGAATCACCGGGGAGCTGTTTTTT.

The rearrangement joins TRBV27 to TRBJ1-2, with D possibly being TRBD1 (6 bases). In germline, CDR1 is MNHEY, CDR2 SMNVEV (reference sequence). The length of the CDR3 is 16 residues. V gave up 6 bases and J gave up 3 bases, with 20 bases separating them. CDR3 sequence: CASRRRGSGYYYGYTF. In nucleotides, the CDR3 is TGTGCCAGCAGACGCAGGGGATCAGGGTACTACTATGGCTACACCTTC.

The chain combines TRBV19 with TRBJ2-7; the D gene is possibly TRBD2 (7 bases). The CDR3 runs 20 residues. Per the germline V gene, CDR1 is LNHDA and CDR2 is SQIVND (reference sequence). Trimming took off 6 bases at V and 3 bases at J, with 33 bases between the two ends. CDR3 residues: CASSMDLLRGPTSVLYEQYF. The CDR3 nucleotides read TGTGCCAGTAGCATGGACCTGTTGCGGGGGCCAACCTCTGTCCTCTACGAGCAGTACTTC.

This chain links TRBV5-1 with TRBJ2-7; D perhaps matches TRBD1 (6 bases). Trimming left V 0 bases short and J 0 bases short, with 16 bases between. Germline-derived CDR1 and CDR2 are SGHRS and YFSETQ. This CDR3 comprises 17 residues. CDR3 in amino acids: CASSLGLDSLSSYEQYF. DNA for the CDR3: TGCGCCAGCAGCTTGGGTCTGGACAGTCTGAGCTCCTACGAGCAGTACTTC.

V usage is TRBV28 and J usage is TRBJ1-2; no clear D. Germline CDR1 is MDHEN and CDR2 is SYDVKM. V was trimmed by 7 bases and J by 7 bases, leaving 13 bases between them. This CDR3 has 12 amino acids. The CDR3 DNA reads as TGTGCCAGCACCTCCCGGGGATTTGGCTACACCTTC. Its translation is CASTSRGFGYTF.

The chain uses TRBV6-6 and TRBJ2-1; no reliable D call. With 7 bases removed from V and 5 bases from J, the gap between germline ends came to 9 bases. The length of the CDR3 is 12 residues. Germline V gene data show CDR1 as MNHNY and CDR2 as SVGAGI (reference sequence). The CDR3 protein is CASNMADNEQFF. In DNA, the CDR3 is TGTGCCAGCAATATGGCGGACAATGAGCAGTTCTTC.

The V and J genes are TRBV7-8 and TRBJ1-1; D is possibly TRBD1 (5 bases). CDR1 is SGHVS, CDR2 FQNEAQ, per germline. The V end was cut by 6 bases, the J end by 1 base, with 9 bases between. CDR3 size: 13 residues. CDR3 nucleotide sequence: TGTGCCAGCAGTCACGGACAGAACACTGAAGCTTTCTTT. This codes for CASSHGQNTEAFF.

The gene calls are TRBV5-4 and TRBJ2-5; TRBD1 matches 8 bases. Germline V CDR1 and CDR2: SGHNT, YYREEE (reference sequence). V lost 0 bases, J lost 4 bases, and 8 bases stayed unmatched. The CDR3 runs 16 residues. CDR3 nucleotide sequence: TGTGCCAGCAGCTTGGAGGGCAGGGGGCTGCGAGAGACCCAGTACTTC. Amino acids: CASSLEGRGLRETQYF.

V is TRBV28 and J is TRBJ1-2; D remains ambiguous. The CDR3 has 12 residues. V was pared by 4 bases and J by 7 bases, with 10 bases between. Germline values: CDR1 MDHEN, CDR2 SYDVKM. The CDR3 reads CASSSGPTGYTF. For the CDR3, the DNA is TGTGCCAGCAGTTCAGGTCCTACTGGCTACACCTTC.

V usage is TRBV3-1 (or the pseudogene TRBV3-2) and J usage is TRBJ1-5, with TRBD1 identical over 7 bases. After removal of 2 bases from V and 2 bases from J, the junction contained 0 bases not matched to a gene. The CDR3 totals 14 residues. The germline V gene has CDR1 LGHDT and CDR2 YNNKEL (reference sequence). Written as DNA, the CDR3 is TGTGCCAGCAGCCAAACAGGGGGCAATCAGCCCCAGCATTTT. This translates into CASSQTGGNQPQHF.

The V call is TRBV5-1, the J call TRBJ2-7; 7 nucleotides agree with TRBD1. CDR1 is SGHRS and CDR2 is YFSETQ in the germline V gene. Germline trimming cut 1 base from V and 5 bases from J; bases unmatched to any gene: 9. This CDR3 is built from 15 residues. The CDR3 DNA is TGCGCCAGCAGCTTGTTGGGGGACAGAATCCACGAGCAGTACTTC. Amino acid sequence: CASSLLGDRIHEQYF.

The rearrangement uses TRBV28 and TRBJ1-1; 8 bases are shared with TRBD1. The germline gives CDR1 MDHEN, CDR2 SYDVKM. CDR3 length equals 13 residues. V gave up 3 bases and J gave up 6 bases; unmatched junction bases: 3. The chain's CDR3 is CASSLGTGPEAFF. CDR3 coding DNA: TGTGCCAGCAGTTTGGGGACAGGCCCTGAAGCTTTCTTT.

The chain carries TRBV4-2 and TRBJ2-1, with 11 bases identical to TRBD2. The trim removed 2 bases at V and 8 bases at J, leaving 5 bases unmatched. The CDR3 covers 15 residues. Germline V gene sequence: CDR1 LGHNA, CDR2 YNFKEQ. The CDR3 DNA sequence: TGTGCCAGCAGCCAAACTAGCGGGAGTGCCTATGAGCAGTTCTTC. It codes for CASSQTSGSAYEQFF.

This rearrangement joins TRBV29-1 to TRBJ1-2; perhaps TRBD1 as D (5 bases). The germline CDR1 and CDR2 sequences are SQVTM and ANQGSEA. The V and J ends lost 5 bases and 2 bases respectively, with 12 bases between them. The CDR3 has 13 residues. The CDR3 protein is CSVSSGGNYGYTF. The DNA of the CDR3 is TGCAGCGTTTCCTCGGGGGGAAACTATGGCTACACCTTC.

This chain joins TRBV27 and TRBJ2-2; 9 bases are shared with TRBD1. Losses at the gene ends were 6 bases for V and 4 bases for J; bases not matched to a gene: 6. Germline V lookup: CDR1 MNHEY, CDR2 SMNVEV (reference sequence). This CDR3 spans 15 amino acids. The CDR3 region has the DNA TGTGCCAGCAGGCGGACAGGGGCCGGCACCGGGGAGCTGTTTTTT. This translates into CASRRTGAGTGELFF.

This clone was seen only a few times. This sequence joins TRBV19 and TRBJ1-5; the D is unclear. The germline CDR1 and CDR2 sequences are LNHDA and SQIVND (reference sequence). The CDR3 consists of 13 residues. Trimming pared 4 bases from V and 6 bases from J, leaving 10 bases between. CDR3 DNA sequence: TGTGCCAGTAGTAAAAACAGTGCTCAGCCCCAGCATTTT. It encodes CASSKNSAQPQHF.

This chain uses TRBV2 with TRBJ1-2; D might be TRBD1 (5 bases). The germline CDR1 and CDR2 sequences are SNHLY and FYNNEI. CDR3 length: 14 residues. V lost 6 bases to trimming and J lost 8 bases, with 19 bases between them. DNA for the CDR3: TGTGCCAGCAGATACGGCGGGGGGGTTGGCGGCTACACCTTC. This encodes CASRYGGGVGGYTF.

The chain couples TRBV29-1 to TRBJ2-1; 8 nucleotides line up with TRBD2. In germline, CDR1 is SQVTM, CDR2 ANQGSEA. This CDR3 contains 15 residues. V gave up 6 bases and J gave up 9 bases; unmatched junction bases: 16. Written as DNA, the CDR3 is TGCAGCGTCTTCGGGGGGGGATATCCAAGTGGTGAGCAGTTCTTC. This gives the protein CSVFGGGYPSGEQFF.

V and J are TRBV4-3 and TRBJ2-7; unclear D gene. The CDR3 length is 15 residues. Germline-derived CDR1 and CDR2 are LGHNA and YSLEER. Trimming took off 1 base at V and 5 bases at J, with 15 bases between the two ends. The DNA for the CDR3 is TGCGCCAGCAGCCAAGCCGCCTCTTCCGCGGACGAGCAGTACTTC. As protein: CASSQAASSADEQYF.

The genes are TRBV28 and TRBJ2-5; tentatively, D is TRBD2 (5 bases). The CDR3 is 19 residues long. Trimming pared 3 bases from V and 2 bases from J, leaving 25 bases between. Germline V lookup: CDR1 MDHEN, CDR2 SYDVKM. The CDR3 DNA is TGTGCCAGCAGTTTTGTTTTGAGTCTCGCGGGTAATACTCAAGAGACCCAGTACTTC. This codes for CASSFVLSLAGNTQETQYF.

The CDR3 region has the DNA TGTGCCAGCAGCTTAGGGGGAGATACGCAGTATTTT. This codes for CASSLGGDTQYF. The gene calls are TRBV5-4 and TRBJ2-3; D might be TRBD1 (6 bases). From germline, CDR1 is SGHNT and CDR2 YYREEE (reference sequence). V dropped 2 bases and J dropped 5 bases, with 6 bases sitting between them. The CDR3 totals 12 residues.

CDR3 loop: CASSQDVGLSYEQYF. The CDR3 coding sequence is TGTGCCAGCAGCCAAGATGTCGGTCTCTCCTACGAGCAGTACTTC. J is TRBJ2-7 and V is TRBV4-2; unclear D gene. The CDR3 is 15 residues long. CDR1 and CDR2 (germline): LGHNA, YNFKEQ. The V end lost 0 bases, the J end lost 0 bases, and 9 bases lay between the germline ends.

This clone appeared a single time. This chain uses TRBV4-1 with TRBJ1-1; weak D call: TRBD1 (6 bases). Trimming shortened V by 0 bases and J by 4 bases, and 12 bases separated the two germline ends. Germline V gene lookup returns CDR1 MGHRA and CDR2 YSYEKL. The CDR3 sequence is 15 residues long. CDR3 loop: CASSQDHGGATEAFF. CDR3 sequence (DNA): TGCGCCAGCAGCCAAGATCATGGGGGGGCCACTGAAGCTTTCTTT.

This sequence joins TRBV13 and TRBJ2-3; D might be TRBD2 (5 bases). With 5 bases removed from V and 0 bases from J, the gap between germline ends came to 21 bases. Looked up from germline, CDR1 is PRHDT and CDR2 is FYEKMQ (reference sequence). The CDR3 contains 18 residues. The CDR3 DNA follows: TGTGCCAGCAGCCTTTGGAAGGGCGGAGGTATTAGCACAGATACGCAGTATTTT. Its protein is CASSLWKGGGISTDTQYF.